The next 21 T cell receptor beta chains were all read from a single sample in a study of shared clonotypes between healthy human individuals. Data came from immunoSEQ multiplex PCR; TCRdb stores just in-frame clones and leaves some out. The table lists fewer than 3 million clones, roughly 92% of them singletons. Sequenced: naive CD4+ T cells from PBMCs. Subset noted: CD45RA+ positively selected. Every receptor here comes from a man aged 18 to 35 in good health. Some clones in this sample may be carry-over from other donors' samples.

CDR3 DNA: TGCGCCAGCAGCTTGTCGGGGAACGGCTATGGCTACACCTTC. It specifies CASSLSGNGYGYTF. This chain joins TRBV5-1 and TRBJ1-2; unclear D gene. This CDR3 has 14 amino acids. Between the trimmed V and J ends, which lost 1 base and 4 bases, there was a span of 11 bases. Germline V gives CDR1 SGHRS, CDR2 YFSETQ.

The chain links TRBV28 to TRBJ2-7; unclear D gene. CDR3 length equals 12 residues. The V end was cut by 3 bases, the J end by 6 bases, with 9 bases between. Germline CDR1 reads MDHEN; CDR2 reads SYDVKM. The CDR3 nucleotides are TGTGCCAGCAGTTTGCGAGGTTTCGAGCAGTACTTC. Translated, it gives CASSLRGFEQYF.

The V call is TRBV2, the J call TRBJ1-2; TRBD1 matches at 9 bases. V shed 5 bases and J 5 bases; nucleotides not matched to a gene: 9. The CDR3 has 15 amino acids. The germline V gene encodes CDR1 SNHLY and CDR2 FYNNEI. The CDR3 protein is CASSFTGGAGYGYTF. In DNA form, the CDR3 reads TGTGCCAGCAGTTTTACAGGGGGCGCTGGATATGGCTACACCTTC.

This chain joins TRBV7-9 and TRBJ2-5, with TRBD2 identical over 10 bases. This CDR3 region has 15 residues. Germline V gene data show CDR1 as SEHNR and CDR2 as FQNEAQ (reference sequence). V shed 2 bases and J 5 bases; nucleotides not matched to a gene: 5. CDR3 sequence: CASSLLAGVAETQYF. The CDR3 DNA reads as TGTGCCAGCAGCTTACTAGCGGGAGTCGCGGAGACCCAGTACTTC.

This chain connects TRBV28 to TRBJ2-4; the D call may be TRBD1 or TRBD2 (5 bases each). There are 14 residues in the CDR3. The germline gives CDR1 MDHEN, CDR2 SYDVKM. The ends were cut back, 4 bases at V and 5 bases at J, with 12 bases in the middle. CDR3 DNA: TGTGCCAGCAGTTCGAGGGGCCTACAAAACATTCAGTACTTC. This codes for CASSSRGLQNIQYF.

The rearrangement joins TRBV4-1 to TRBJ2-2; 8 bases line up with TRBD1. This CDR3 has 17 residues. Trimming at V came to 1 base and at J to 5 bases, leaving 9 bases not matched to a gene. Germline V gene data show CDR1 as MGHRA and CDR2 as YSYEKL. CDR3 coding DNA: TGCGCCAGCAGCCAAGCCGGACAGGGCCGAAGGACCGGGGAGCTGTTTTTT. This gives the protein CASSQAGQGRRTGELFF.

V and J are TRBV9 and TRBJ2-7; D is possibly TRBD2 (6 bases). The germline V gene encodes CDR1 SGDLS and CDR2 YYNGEE. The ends were cut back, 1 base at V and 7 bases at J, with 12 bases in the middle. The CDR3 is 13 amino acids. This CDR3 reads CASSVTAGSEQYF. As DNA, the CDR3 is TGTGCCAGCAGCGTAACGGCGGGATCGGAGCAGTACTTC. Filled out from reference TRBV9 and TRBJ2-7, the complete variable domain reads DSGVTQTPKHLITATGQRVTLRCSPRSGDLSVYWYQQSLDQGLQFLIQYYNGEERAKGNILERFSAQQFPDLHSELNLSSLELGDSALYFCASSVTAGSEQYFGPGTRLTVT.

The rearrangement links TRBV29-1 to TRBJ2-5, with D possibly being TRBD1 (6 bases). V gave up 7 bases and J gave up 4 bases, with 19 bases separating them. This CDR3 comprises 14 residues. CDR1 is SQVTM, CDR2 ANQGSEA, per germline. CDR3 DNA: TGCAGCGGAACACAGGGACCCCAGTTAGAGACCCAGTACTTC. Translation: CSGTQGPQLETQYF.

V usage is TRBV11-2 and J usage is TRBJ1-1; D remains unclear. Trimming removed 2 bases at V and 4 bases at J, with 8 bases between. The CDR3 loop spans 13 amino acids. Germline CDR1 SGHAT, CDR2 FQNNGV. The CDR3 reads CASSLQVVTEAFF. CDR3 in DNA: TGTGCCAGCAGCTTACAGGTCGTCACTGAAGCTTTCTTT.

The chain uses TRBV18 and TRBJ2-7, with 9 bases identical to TRBD1. CDR1 and CDR2 (germline): KGHSH, LQKENI. V shed 4 bases and J 3 bases; nucleotides not matched to a gene: 4. The CDR3 contains 14 residues. The CDR3 protein is CASSLGTGNYEQYF. CDR3 bases: TGTGCCAGCTCACTCGGGACAGGGAACTACGAGCAGTACTTC.

Only one count was recorded for this clone. The V and J genes are TRBV6-1 and TRBJ2-1, with 16 bases aligning to TRBD2. The trim removed 3 bases at V and 5 bases at J, leaving 7 bases unmatched. This CDR3 comprises 18 residues. Per germline, CDR1 MNHNS and CDR2 SASEGT. The CDR3: CASSDLGLAGGRDNEQFF. The CDR3 nucleotides are TGTGCCAGCAGTGACCTGGGACTAGCGGGAGGGCGAGACAATGAGCAGTTCTTC.

The CDR3 coding sequence is TGTGCCAGTACCCCTAGCGGGAGCTCCTACAATGAGCAGTTCTTC. This codes for CASTPSGSSYNEQFF. The rearrangement links TRBV19 to TRBJ2-1; 10 bases align to TRBD2. The CDR3 runs to 15 residues. Trimming took 7 bases from V and 0 from J; bases not matched to a gene: 3. Germline lookup yields CDR1 LNHDA and CDR2 SQIVND (reference sequence).

This chain joins TRBV5-1 and TRBJ1-2, with TRBD1 matching over 9 bases. With V trimmed by 4 bases and J by 4 bases, 11 bases remained unmatched. This CDR3 comprises 16 residues. Germline V lookup: CDR1 SGHRS, CDR2 YFSETQ. CDR3: CASSVEPGQGGYGYTF. In DNA form, the CDR3 reads TGCGCCAGCAGCGTAGAACCGGGACAGGGAGGCTATGGCTACACCTTC. Full variable domain (missing parts from reference TRBV5-1 and TRBJ1-2): KAGVTQTPRYLIKTRGQQVTLSCSPISGHRSVSWYQQTPGQGLQFLFEYFSETQRNKGNFPGRFSGRQFSNSRSEMNVSTLELGDSALYLCASSVEPGQGGYGYTFGSGTRLTVV.

V and J are TRBV5-4 and TRBJ2-1, with 9 bases matching TRBD1. This CDR3 is 17 amino acids long. Trimming removed 0 bases from V and 2 bases from J; junction bases left unmatched: 6. Germline CDR1 is SGHNT and CDR2 is YYREEE (reference sequence). CDR3 sequence: CASSLVIGDRAYNEQFF. The CDR3 DNA reads as TGTGCCAGCAGCTTGGTTATTGGGGACAGGGCCTACAATGAGCAGTTCTTC.

CDR3 amino acids: CASRREVGRPQHF. The CDR3 DNA is TGTGCCAGCCGACGGGAGGTAGGGAGGCCCCAGCATTTT. V gene TRBV28 combines with J gene TRBJ1-5; the D is unclear. Germline lookup yields CDR1 MDHEN and CDR2 SYDVKM. Deletions cut 8 bases from V and 9 bases from J, with 17 bases between. The CDR3 extends over 13 amino acids.

This chain links TRBV4-3 with TRBJ2-3, with D unclear. Germline V gene sequence: CDR1 LGHNA, CDR2 YSLEER. The CDR3 spans 14 residues. Between the trimmed V and J ends, which lost 0 bases and 3 bases, there was a span of 7 bases. This CDR3 is CASSQESGTDTQYF. The CDR3 DNA is TGCGCCAGCAGCCAAGAGTCCGGAACAGATACGCAGTATTTT.

The chain recombines TRBV7-9 with TRBJ2-1; D gene uncertain. Between the trimmed V and J ends, which lost 3 bases and 7 bases, there was a span of 7 bases. The CDR3 loop spans 12 amino acids. Germline V CDR1 and CDR2: SEHNR, FQNEAQ (reference sequence). CDR3 DNA sequence: TGTGCCAGCAGCTTTATTACGAATGAGCAGTTCTTC. It codes for CASSFITNEQFF.

The rearrangement uses TRBV2 and TRBJ2-5; D remains unclear. The ends were cut back, 3 bases at V and 1 base at J, with 12 bases in the middle. This CDR3 contains 15 residues. CDR1 is SNHLY, CDR2 FYNNEI, per germline. The CDR3 protein is CASSEEQTLQETQYF. The CDR3, as DNA: TGTGCCAGCAGTGAGGAACAGACTCTCCAAGAGACCCAGTACTTC.

J is TRBJ1-2 and V is TRBV6-6; 10 positions match TRBD1. Trimming at V came to 4 bases and at J to 4 bases, leaving 3 bases not matched to a gene. The CDR3 extends over 14 amino acids. Germline CDR1 reads MNHNY; CDR2 reads SVGAGI (reference sequence). The CDR3 bases are TGTGCCAGCAGTTGGGACAGGGGTTCCTATGGCTACACCTTC. Translating gives CASSWDRGSYGYTF.

This clone was observed a single time. V gene TRBV7-2 combines with J gene TRBJ2-7, with a possible D match to TRBD1 (6 bases). The CDR3 runs 15 residues. Germline V gene lookup returns CDR1 SGHTA and CDR2 FQGNSA. The V end was cut by 5 bases, the J end by 5 bases, with 19 bases between. The CDR3 sequence: CASSQIVTGFDEQYF. The DNA of the CDR3 is TGTGCCAGCAGCCAGATCGTAACAGGGTTTGACGAGCAGTACTTC.

The J gene is TRBJ2-5, the V gene TRBV30; D call uncertain. The CDR3 has 11 residues. CDR1 is GTSNPN, CDR2 SVGIG, per germline (reference sequence). V lost 6 bases and J lost 2, with 7 bases in between. CDR3 in DNA: TGTGCCTGTGTGGGGCAAGAGACCCAGTACTTC. Its protein is CACVGQETQYF.